This TCR beta chain emerged from a study of metastatic and nonmetastatic thyroid tumors. Study-wide background: Patients with malignant and benign thyroid disease provided blood and tumor or nodule tissue, whose repertoires were compared.

Germline V gives CDR1 KGHSH, CDR2 LQKENI. The CDR3 covers 14 residues. V shed 3 bases and J shed 10 bases, with 13 bases lying between them. In the original analysis: Researchers built a distant-metastasis classifier for papillary thyroid cancer that drew on CDR3 differences across clinicopathological groups. With MiXCR, TCRdb called clones anew from the PCR reads. V and J calls and clone size were set by TCRdb, not the authors. The sample has tens of thousands of clones; about a sixth are singletons. There are many counts of this clone. The target antigen is unknown. Findings of the study overall: Malignant tumors reportedly showed significantly higher TCR beta diversity than benign nodules in both blood and tumor.

Thyroid surgery was preceded by no treatment in any patient. The sequence came from a male donor with papillary thyroid cancer or a benign thyroid nodule (not recorded which). Some clones in this sample may be carry-over from other donors' samples. The material sequenced was blood. The chain has TRBV18 and TRBJ1-6; tentative D call: TRBD1 (6 bases). The CDR3 DNA is TGTGCCAGCTCACCTGACGGGGGCGGCTCACCCCTCCACTTT. This gives the protein CASSPDGGGSPLHF.